Given below is one TCR beta chain in context. Its antigen is still unknown. The data originate from a study of CD8+CD57+ T cells in acquired aplastic anemia. Study context: On average, sorted CD4+ and CD8+ cells gave 2.5 to 4 ug of DNA. Healthy donors had, on average, approximately 11 million reads for their CD4+ cells.

Genomic DNA served as template for TCR beta VDJ and CDR3 profiling. Each CDR3 protein gets one entry after TCRdb re-called the reads with MiXCR. Here the sample spans 150,000 to 200,000 distinct CDR3 sequences, 45% to 50% being singletons. This CDR3 contains 16 residues. V was shortened by 4 bases and J by 6 bases, with 19 bases between the two germline ends. Germline lookup yields CDR1 SGHRS and CDR2 YFSETQ. General study results and limits: Patients and controls shared 25 to 35 CD8+ CDR3 sequences, highly expressed in patients.

The receptor was derived from a human donor in good health. The chain links TRBV5-1 to TRBJ2-2, with D perhaps TRBD2 (6 bases). The sequenced sample was sorted CD4+, CD8+, or CD8+CD57+ T cells (not recorded which) from PBMCs. Here the CDR3 reads CASSIGSAGTPGELFF. The CDR3 nucleotides read TGCGCCAGCAGCATCGGGTCGGCGGGAACCCCCGGGGAGCTGTTTTTT. Filled out from reference TRBV5-1 and TRBJ2-2, the complete variable domain reads KAGVTQTPRYLIKTRGQQVTLSCSPISGHRSVSWYQQTPGQGLQFLFEYFSETQRNKGNFPGRFSGRQFSNSRSEMNVSTLELGDSALYLCASSIGSAGTPGELFFGEGSRLTVL.